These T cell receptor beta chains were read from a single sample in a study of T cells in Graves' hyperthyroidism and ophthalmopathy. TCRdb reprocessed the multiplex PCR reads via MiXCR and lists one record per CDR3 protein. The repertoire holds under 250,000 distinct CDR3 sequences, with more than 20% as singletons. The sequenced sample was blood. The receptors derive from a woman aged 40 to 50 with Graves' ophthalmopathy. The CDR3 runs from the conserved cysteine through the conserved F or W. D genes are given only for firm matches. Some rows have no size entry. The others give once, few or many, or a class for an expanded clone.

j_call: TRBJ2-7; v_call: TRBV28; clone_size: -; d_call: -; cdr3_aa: CASSFPTIYEQYF; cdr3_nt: TGTGCCAGCAGTTTTCCTACTATCTACGAGCAGTACTTC
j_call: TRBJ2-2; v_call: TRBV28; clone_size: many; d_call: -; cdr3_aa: CASSYPWGHEYTGELFF; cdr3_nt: TGTGCCAGCAGTTACCCCTGGGGACACGAGTACACCGGGGAGCTGTTTTTT
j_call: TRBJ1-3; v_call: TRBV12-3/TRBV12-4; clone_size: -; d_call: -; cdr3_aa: CASSIKGGSGNTIYF; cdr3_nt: TGTGCCAGCAGCATTAAAGGGGGTTCTGGAAACACCATATATTTT
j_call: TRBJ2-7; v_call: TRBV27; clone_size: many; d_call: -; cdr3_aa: CASSLNLGAGEQYF; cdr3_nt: TGTGCCAGCAGTTTAAATCTAGGTGCTGGCGAGCAGTACTTC
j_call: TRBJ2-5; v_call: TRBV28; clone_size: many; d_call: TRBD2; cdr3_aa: CASSFGLAGPQETQYF; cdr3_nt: TGTGCCAGCAGTTTCGGACTAGCGGGACCACAAGAGACCCAGTACTTC
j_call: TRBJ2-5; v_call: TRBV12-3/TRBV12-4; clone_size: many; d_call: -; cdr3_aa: CASSFDTGLETQYF; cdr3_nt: TGTGCCAGCAGTTTCGATACAGGGTTGGAGACCCAGTACTTC
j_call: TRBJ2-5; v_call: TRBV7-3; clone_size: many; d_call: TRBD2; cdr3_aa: CASSLLAGGIETQYF; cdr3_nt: TGTGCCAGCAGCTTACTCGCGGGAGGGATCGAGACCCAGTACTTC
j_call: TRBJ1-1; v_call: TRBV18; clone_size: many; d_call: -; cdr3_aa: CASSPPGFITAFF; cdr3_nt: TGTGCCAGCTCCCCCCCAGGGTTTATTACGGCTTTCTTT
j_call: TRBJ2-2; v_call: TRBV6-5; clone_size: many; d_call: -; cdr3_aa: CASRRDGGTGELFF; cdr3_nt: TGTGCCAGCAGAAGGGACGGGGGCACCGGGGAGCTGTTTTTT
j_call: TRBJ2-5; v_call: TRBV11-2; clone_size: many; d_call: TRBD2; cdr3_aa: CASSLEVAGGRETQYF; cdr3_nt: TGTGCCAGCAGCTTAGAGGTAGCGGGAGGTCGGGAGACCCAGTACTTC
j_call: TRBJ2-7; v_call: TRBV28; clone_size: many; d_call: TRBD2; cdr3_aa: CASSLGSLAGYEQYF; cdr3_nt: TGTGCCAGCAGTTTAGGGTCACTAGCGGGTTACGAGCAGTACTTC
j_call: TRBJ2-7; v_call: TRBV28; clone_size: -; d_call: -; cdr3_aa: CASSDSGGWQAYEQYF; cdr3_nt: TGTGCCAGCAGCGACTCCGGGGGTTGGCAGGCCTACGAGCAGTACTTC
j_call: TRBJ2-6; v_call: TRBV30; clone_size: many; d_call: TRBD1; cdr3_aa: CAWTPGGLANVLTF; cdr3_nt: TGTGCCTGGACCCCAGGGGGCTTGGCCAACGTCCTGACTTTC
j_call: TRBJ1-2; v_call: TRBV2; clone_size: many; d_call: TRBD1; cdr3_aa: CASIAGGASYGYTF; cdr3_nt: TGTGCCAGCATTGCAGGGGGCGCATCCTATGGCTACACCTTC
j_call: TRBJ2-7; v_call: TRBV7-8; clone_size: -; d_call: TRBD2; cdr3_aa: CASSLAISGGVEQYF; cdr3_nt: TGTGCCAGCAGCTTAGCAATTAGCGGGGGAGTCGAGCAGTACTTC
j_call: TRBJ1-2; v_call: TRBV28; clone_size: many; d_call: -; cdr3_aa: CASSLRARSYTF; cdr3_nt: TGTGCCAGCAGTTTACGCGCGAGAAGCTACACCTTC
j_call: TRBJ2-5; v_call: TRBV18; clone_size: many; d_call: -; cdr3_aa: CASSPGRRQETQYF; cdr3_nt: TGTGCCAGCTCACCAGGGAGGAGGCAAGAGACCCAGTACTTC
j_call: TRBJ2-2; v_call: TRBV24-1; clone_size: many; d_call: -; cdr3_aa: CATSESGELFF; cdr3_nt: TGTGCCACCAGTGAGTCCGGGGAGCTGTTTTTT
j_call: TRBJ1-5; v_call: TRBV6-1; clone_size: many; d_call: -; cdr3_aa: CASSERVGALGQPQHF; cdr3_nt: TGTGCCAGCAGTGAAAGGGTTGGGGCCCTCGGTCAGCCCCAGCATTTT
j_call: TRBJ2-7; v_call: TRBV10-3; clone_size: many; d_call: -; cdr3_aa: CASLGDSYEQYF; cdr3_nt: TGTGCCTCCCTGGGGGATTCCTACGAGCAGTACTTC
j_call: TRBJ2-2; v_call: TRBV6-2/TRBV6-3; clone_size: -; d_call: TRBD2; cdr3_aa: CASGLLAGGGTGELFF; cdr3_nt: TGTGCCAGCGGACTACTAGCGGGAGGTGGTACCGGGGAGCTGTTTTTT
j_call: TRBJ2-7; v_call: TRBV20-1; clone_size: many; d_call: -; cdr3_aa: CSARGSYEQYF; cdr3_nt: TGCAGTGCTAGAGGGTCCTACGAGCAGTACTTC
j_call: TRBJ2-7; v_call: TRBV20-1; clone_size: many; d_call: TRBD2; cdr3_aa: CSARRTGTRSGEQYF; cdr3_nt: TGCAGTGCTAGACGAACCGGGACTAGGAGTGGCGAGCAGTACTTC
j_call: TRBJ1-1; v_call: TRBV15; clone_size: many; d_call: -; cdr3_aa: CAFGGGNTEAFF; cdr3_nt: TGTGCCTTCGGGGGAGGGAACACTGAAGCTTTCTTT
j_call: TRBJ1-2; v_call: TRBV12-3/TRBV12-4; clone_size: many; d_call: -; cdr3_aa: CASSLGGILGYTF; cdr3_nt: TGTGCCAGCAGTTTAGGGGGGATTCTAGGCTACACCTTC
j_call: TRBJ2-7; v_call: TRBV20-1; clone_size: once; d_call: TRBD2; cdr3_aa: CSARVPTSPSGEQYF; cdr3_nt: TGCAGTGCTAGAGTACCGACTAGCCCATCTGGGGAGCAGTACTTC
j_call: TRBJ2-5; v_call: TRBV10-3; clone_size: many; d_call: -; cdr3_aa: CAISEGETQYF; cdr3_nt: TGTGCCATCAGCGAGGGAGAGACCCAGTACTTC
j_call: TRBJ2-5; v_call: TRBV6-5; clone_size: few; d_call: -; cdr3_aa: CASSYSRQQETQYF; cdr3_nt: TGTGCCAGCAGTTACTCGAGACAGCAAGAGACCCAGTACTTC
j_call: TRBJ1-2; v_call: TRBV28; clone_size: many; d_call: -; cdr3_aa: CASSLRTEGGADGYTF; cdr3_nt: TGTGCCAGCAGTTTGAGGACCGAAGGGGGTGCGGATGGCTACACCTTC
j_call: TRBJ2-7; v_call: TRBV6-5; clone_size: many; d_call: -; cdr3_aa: CASSLSAIGSHHEQYF; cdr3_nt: TGTGCCAGCAGTTTGTCCGCTATAGGCTCTCACCACGAGCAGTACTTC
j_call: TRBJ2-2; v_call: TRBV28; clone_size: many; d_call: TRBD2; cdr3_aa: CASSSQYPAGGDNTGELFF; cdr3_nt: TGTGCCAGCAGTTCCCAGTACCCAGCGGGAGGAGATAACACCGGGGAGCTGTTTTTT
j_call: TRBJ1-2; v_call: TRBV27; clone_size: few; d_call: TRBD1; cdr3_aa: CASRPPGQGNGYTF; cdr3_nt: TGTGCCAGCAGGCCACCGGGACAGGGAAATGGCTACACCTTC
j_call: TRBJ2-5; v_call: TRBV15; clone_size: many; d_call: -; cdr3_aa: CATSSGTYKETQYF; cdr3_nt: TGTGCCACCAGCAGCGGGACGTACAAAGAGACCCAGTACTTC
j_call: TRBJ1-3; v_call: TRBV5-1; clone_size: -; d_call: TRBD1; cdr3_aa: CASSLAGTGRNTIYF; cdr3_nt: TGCGCCAGCAGCTTGGCGGGGACAGGAAGAAACACCATATATTTT
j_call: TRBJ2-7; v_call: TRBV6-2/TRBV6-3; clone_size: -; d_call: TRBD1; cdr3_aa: CASSYSNPGQGAYEQYF; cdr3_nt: TGTGCCAGCAGTTACTCGAATCCCGGACAGGGGGCCTACGAGCAGTACTTC
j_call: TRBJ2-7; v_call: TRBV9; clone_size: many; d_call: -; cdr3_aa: CASSVGIAAYEQYF; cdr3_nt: TGTGCCAGCAGCGTAGGGATAGCGGCCTACGAGCAGTACTTC
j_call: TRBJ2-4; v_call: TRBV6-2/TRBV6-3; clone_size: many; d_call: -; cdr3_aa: CASSSQLKNIQYF; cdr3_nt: TGTGCCAGCAGTTCCCAACTCAAAAACATTCAGTACTTC
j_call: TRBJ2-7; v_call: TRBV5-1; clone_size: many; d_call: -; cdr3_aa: CASSSGTADSYEQYF; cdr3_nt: TGCGCCAGCAGCAGCGGGACAGCCGACTCCTACGAGCAGTACTTC
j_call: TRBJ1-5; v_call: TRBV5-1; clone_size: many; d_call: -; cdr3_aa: CASSPKTGSGQPQHF; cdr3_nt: TGCGCCAGCAGCCCGAAGACAGGTAGCGGTCAGCCCCAGCATTTT
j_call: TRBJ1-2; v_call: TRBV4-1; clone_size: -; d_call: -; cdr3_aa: CASSQDGDARGYTF; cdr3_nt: TGCGCCAGCAGCCAAGATGGGGACGCTCGCGGCTACACCTTC